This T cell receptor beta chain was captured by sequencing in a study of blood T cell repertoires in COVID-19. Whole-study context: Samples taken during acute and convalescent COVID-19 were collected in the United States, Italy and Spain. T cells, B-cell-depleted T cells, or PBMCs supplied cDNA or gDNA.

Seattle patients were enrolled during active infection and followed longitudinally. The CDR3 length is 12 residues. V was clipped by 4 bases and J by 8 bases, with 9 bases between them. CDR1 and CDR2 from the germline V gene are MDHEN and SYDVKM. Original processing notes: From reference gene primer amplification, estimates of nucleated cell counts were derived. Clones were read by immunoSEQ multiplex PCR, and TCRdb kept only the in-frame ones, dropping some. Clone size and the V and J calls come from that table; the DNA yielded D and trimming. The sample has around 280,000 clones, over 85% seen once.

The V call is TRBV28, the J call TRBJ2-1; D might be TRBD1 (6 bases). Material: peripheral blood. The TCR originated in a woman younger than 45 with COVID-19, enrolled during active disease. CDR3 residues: CASSWGLDEQFF. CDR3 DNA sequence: TGTGCCAGCAGTTGGGGGCTAGATGAGCAGTTCTTC.